Sequencing of this T cell receptor (beta chain) was carried out in a study of blood T cell repertoires in COVID-19. Study-wide background: Some COVID-19 samples were acute and others convalescent; all came from the United States, Italy and Spain.

This table comes from immunoSEQ multiplex PCR, and its TCRdb copy is limited to in-frame clones, with some not included. The sample records about 380,000 clones, roughly 86% being singletons. Trimming took off 3 bases at V and 7 bases at J, with 10 bases between the two ends. The CDR3 loop spans 13 amino acids. Germline loops: CDR1 SGHKS, CDR2 YYEKEE (reference sequence). The chain employs TRBV5-5 and TRBJ2-2; the D gene is possibly TRBD1 (7 bases). Sequencing input: peripheral blood. This clonotype was obtained from a human donor with acute or convalescent COVID-19. The donor label of this sample is uncertain. The CDR3 region has the DNA TGTGCCAGCAGCTCCAGGGGGGTCGGGGAGCTGTTTTTT. It encodes CASSSRGVGELFF.